This T cell receptor (beta chain) was recorded in a study of cytomegalovirus exposure and HLA in healthy donors. About the study: Inside one of the first data releases sat about 85 million unique TCRs taken from HLA-typed donors.

Primers included in the PCR were 60 Vbeta and 13 Jbeta primers. Profiled with immunoSEQ multiplex PCR; TCRdb holds only in-frame clones, not every one. The sample includes approximately 70,000 clones, 70% to 75% of them seen just once. Regarding this clone: Its target is unknown.

Regarding donors, all were healthy bone marrow donors. This donor lacks a recorded CMV serostatus. Study-wide results and limits: TCR beta chains numbering 164 were designated cytomegalovirus-associated.

This CDR3 has 14 residues. CDR1 and CDR2 from the germline V gene are SGHAT and FQNNGV. The ends were cut back, 6 bases at V and 5 bases at J, with 16 bases in the middle. This TCR came from a human donor in good health. The chain has TRBV11-2 and TRBJ2-5; the D gene is possibly TRBD1 (6 bases). Source material: PBMCs. The CDR3, as DNA: TGTGCCAGCAGGCAGACAGGCCCCAGGGAGACCCAGTACTTC. It is translated as CASRQTGPRETQYF.